This TCR beta chain is from a study of cytomegalovirus exposure and HLA in healthy donors (dated by TCRdb to the late 2010s). At the level of the whole study: An earlier analysis of roughly 500 of the donors reported roughly 300 Gb of sequence data and 100 million to 120 million unique TCR beta sequences obtained from approximately 180 million T cells. An early release that covered 640 HLA-typed donors contained about 290 gigabases of sequencing data and tens of millions of unique TCR sequences. Of the roughly 400 genotyped donors, 81% were placed in the genetic ancestry cluster associated with self-reported Caucasian donors. The study was designed to test whether signatures of past pathogen exposure could be identified by cataloging public T cell receptors. The study used immunosequencing to profile the T cell repertoires of under 700 subjects and linked those repertoires to cytomegalovirus serostatus. A separate validation cohort of approximately 120 different subjects was used in addition to the 666-subject first cohort. To predict cytomegalovirus infection status, the study brought together high-throughput TCR immunosequencing, statistical association of individual TCRs with disease status, and machine learning. A later analysis re-analyzed previously published TCR beta repertoires from 550 to 700 donors and added high-resolution HLA genotyping to study TCR occurrence patterns. Rather than using new phenotypic data, the later analysis identified candidate immune exposures from TCR beta sequences and from how often those sequences occurred across donors. An earlier analysis of 450 to 750 of the donors used high-throughput TCR beta sequencing to judge whether each TCR beta V gene segment behaved as functional or pseudogenic. Donor age, sex, ethnicity and CMV serostatus were compiled alongside the repertoire data. Genome-wide SNP genotypes for about three fifths of the roughly 670 donors were used in a later genetic analysis, which treated that subset as a discovery cohort. Every repertoire in the discovery cohort had been generated on one and the same sequencing platform. Both class I and class II loci were covered by HLA typing, at four-digit resolution. Typing coverage varied by locus: about 629-630 donors for A, B, C, DRB1 and DQB1; 522 for DQA1; approximately 610 for DPA1; under 490 for DPB1. Because of strong linkage in the cohort, four to six DR-DQ haplotypes were treated as single units for association and clustering. Among 350 to 400 genotyped donors of the cohort, an average of 235,054 unique TCR beta nucleotide sequences were sequenced per donor, around 18% of them non-productive. Study-level results and caveats: Correlated functional status among segregating V segments might reflect linkage disequilibrium, but an unknown experimental factor could not be ruled out. A further reported finding was that TCR beta sequences accurately predicted the HLA-A and HLA-B alleles for most subjects in the first cohort. When HLA alleles, especially DR and DQ, strongly co-occurred, TCR associations were difficult to assign to individual alleles. Over 15 rarely observed V segments, including chromosome 9 orphons, were excluded from the earlier analysis of a few hundred of the donors because counts were too low. Because HLA typing was missing for some donors at each locus, association tests included only the typed subset. Broadly in line with IMGT annotations, most TCR beta V segments showed up in productive rearrangements about 87% or about 30% of the time in an earlier analysis of some 590 of the donors. In a later analysis, most CMV-associated TCR beta chains were found to appear HLA-restricted, with HLA associations seemingly driven largely by CMV exposure. According to a later analysis, parvovirus B19, influenza, CMV and Epstein-Barr virus appeared linked to several top co-occurrence clusters. In a later analysis, over 15,000 TCR beta sequences were associated with specific HLA alleles at a false discovery rate of 0.05. In a later analysis, HLA-associated TCR beta chains showed more clonal expansion and lower generation probabilities than non-associated chains that were equally common. CMV serostatus was the only immune exposure information available for the cohort. According to a later analysis, TCR association rates differed among HLA loci, with DRB1 alleles showing the most associated TCRs and HLA-C alleles showing the fewest. Most TCR sequences were seen in very few donors, while some public TCRs were found in many individuals. The classifier was reported to diagnose cytomegalovirus status with high specificity and sensitivity in both the original and validation cohorts. The 87-base-pair reads could not distinguish some IMGT-functional V segments, including TRBV6-2 and TRBV6-3, so those segments were excluded. The presence/absence analyses assumed that sequencing depth was roughly uniform across donors, and that assumption may not be true. A few of the identified cytomegalovirus-associated TCR beta chains were confirmed in vitro to be specific for cytomegalovirus antigens. In this cohort, only TCR beta chains were sequenced, and detectable features were limited by the absence of alpha or paired-chain data. A later genetic analysis reported fewer N-insertions in productive TCRs among donors in an Asian-associated ancestry cluster than the 666-donor mean. The sequencing pipeline was judged likely to have produced a cluster of highly shared sequence variants as a technical artifact. V-gene and J-gene trimming of TCR beta chains was associated with a missense DCLRE1C variant in a later genetic analysis, and the association was replicated in an independent cohort. It was suggested by the authors that the approach could potentially be generalized to other disease states and immunological phenotypes. In the study, approximately 160 TCR beta chains were listed as associated with cytomegalovirus.

In total, about 650 healthy bone marrow donors made up the cohort. At the time of sampling, every cohort member was nominally healthy, though immune exposures that went unrecorded were likely present. The donor was CMV seronegative and belonged to the group of over 350 seronegative cohort members. Every donor gave a peripheral blood sample, and the peripheral blood mononuclear cells from that sample were used for TCR beta sequencing. The Qiagen DNeasy Blood Extraction Kit was used to extract genomic DNA from the blood cell samples. Receptors were amplified or captured by the immunoSEQ multiplex PCR assay. For the multiplex PCR, a mixture combining 60 forward primers for TCR Vbeta segments and 13 reverse primers for TCR Jbeta segments was used. A multiplex PCR assay on genomic DNA amplified the CDR3 region of rearranged TCR beta genes. Amplified TCR beta libraries were sequenced as 87-base-pair reads on the Illumina HiSeq System. The authors' analysis ran thus. In a later analysis, tens of millions of unique TCR beta chains were counted across the 650 to 700 repertoires, and roughly 11 million of these chains were shared by at least two donors. Raw reads were error-corrected and collapsed into unique sequences by a nearest-neighbor algorithm in which closely related sequences were merged to remove PCR and sequencing errors. CDR3 sequences were aligned to IMGT reference sequences to assign V, D and J gene segments. For a sequence to be retained, a match of at least six nucleotides to both a V gene segment and a J gene segment was required. Rearrangements were called productive when the CDR3 lacked stop codons and stayed in frame with V and J; all others were non-productive. Following IMGT convention, CDR3 was defined as the stretch from the second conserved V-encoded cysteine up to the conserved J-encoded phenylalanine. In an earlier analysis of 500 to 650 of the donors, sequences lacking an unambiguous match to a single V gene segment were excluded. In an earlier analysis of roughly 600 of the donors, a V segment was called functional when productive rearrangements were above 56.7%, and segregating when the standard deviation between donors exceeded 5%. To diagnose cytomegalovirus status from the catalog of TCR beta chain sequences, a statistical classification framework was built. In a later analysis, V and J genes were assigned by comparing TCR nucleotide sequences against IMGT/GENE-DB human TR gene sequences. Using the TCRdist pipeline, a later analysis assigned CDR3 sequences along with most-parsimonious VDJ recombination scenarios. In a later analysis, each TCR beta chain was defined by its CDR3 amino acid sequence together with its V-gene family, and reads without a unique V-gene family were excluded. A later analysis removed 592 highly shared, low-generation-probability nucleotide sequences to deal with suspected cross-contamination and a sequencing artifact. In a later analysis, a clonal expansion index was calculated for each public chain from normalized within-repertoire ranks of inferred template counts. A later analysis computed generation probabilities with a VDJ recombination model fitted to out-of-frame rearrangements, and checked the results against IGoR. Hypergeometric tests were used in a later analysis to score TCR-TCR, TCR-HLA and TCR-CMV co-occurrence, with a repertoire-size bias correction applied to the TCR pairs. A later analysis estimated false discovery rates by permuting HLA or CMV assignments 20 times. In a later analysis, co-occurring TCRs were grouped using DBSCAN, and TCRdist sequence similarity was added for clustering within HLA-allele-positive subsets. Co-occurrence clustering excluded repertoires with fewer than 30,000 or more than 120,000 public chains, plus five with anomalous nucleotide sharing. As stored in TCRdb, this immuneACCESS dataset retains in-frame rearrangements with V and J assigned. A fraction of the clones does not appear; measured against another copy, unresolved V genes explain less than half of the discrepancy, and the remainder lacks a known reason. D and trimming were read from the DNA, whereas the V and J calls and clone size are those reported in that table. In this sample the table shows around 120,000 clones, 80% of which occur a single time. The top ten constitute roughly 2.4% of the sample.

Remarks on this clone: Its antigen is currently not known. Per-base qualities were not stored, and no clone one base away is much larger.

At the junction V is shortened by 6 bases and J by 5 bases, with 16 bases in between. The CDR3 covers 14 residues, taking in both the cysteine and the phenylalanine. Only the CDR3 portion is preserved as DNA: 42 bases, with reading frame beginning at the first base. CDR1 is given as MNHEY and CDR2 as SVGAGI, both from the germline V gene. The sequence was obtained from a man in his thirties or forties in good health and CMV-seronegative. Here the chain combines TRBV6-5 and TRBJ1-2; there is no confident call for the D gene. The sample consisted of PBMCs. The CDR3 reads CASSPPGELYGYTF. In nucleotide form, the sequence is TGTGCCAGCAGCCCCCCCGGGGAATTGTATGGCTACACCTTC.